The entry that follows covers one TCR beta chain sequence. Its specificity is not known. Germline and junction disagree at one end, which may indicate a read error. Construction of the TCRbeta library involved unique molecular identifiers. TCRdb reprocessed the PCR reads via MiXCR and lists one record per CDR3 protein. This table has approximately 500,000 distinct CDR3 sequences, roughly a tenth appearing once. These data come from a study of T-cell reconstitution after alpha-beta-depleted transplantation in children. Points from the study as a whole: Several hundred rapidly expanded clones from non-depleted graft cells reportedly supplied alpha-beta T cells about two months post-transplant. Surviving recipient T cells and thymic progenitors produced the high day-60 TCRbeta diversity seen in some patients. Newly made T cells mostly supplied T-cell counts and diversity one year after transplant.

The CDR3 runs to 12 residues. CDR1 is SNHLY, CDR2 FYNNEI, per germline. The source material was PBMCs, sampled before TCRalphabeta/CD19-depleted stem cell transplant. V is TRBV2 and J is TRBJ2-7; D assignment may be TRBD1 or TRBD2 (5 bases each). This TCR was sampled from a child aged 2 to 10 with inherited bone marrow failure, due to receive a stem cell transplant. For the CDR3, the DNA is TGTGCCAGCAGTCTCGGAGTGGGGGAGCGGTACTTC. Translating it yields CASSLGVGERYF.